Listed below are T cell receptor beta chains from one sample, sequenced in a study of T cell responses to AZD1222 COVID-19 vaccine. Assay used: immunoSEQ multiplex PCR; TCRdb lists only in-frame clones, some missing. The data show 200,000 to 250,000 clones, about 93% seen once. The sample here was peripheral blood, taken on day 0 of MenACWY control vaccination. These receptors all stem from an adult in good health. The CDR3 runs from the conserved cysteine through the conserved F or W. Each record gives: CDR3 length, D gene, clone size, V gene, J gene, CDR3 DNA, CDR3 protein. D genes are given only for firm matches. Size values are once, few and many counts, or a class for expanded clones, and some rows have none.

17,TRBD1,.,TRBV5-5,TRBJ1-5,TGTGCCAGCAGCTGGGGCTCAGGGGGAGGAGGCAATCAGCCCCAGCATTTT,CASSWGSGGGGNQPQHF
14,TRBD1,.,TRBV6-2/TRBV6-3,TRBJ1-1,TGTGCCAGCAGCCTCGGACAGGGTTGGACTGAAGCTTTCTTT,CASSLGQGWTEAFF
14,TRBD2,.,TRBV5-4,TRBJ2-7,TGTGCCAGCAGCTTGAGCGGGGGAAACTACGAGCAGTACTTC,CASSLSGGNYEQYF
15,TRBD2,once,TRBV7-7,TRBJ2-5,TGTGCCAGCAGCGATCTTGGCGGGGGGGCAGAGACCCAGTACTTC,CASSDLGGGAETQYF
14,TRBD2,once,TRBV30,TRBJ2-5,TGTGCCTGGGGTAGCGGGAGGCCCCAAGAGACCCAGTACTTC,CAWGSGRPQETQYF
15,.,.,TRBV7-2,TRBJ1-2,TGTGCCAGCAGCCAAAAGTCGGGGGCTAACTATGGCTACACCTTC,CASSQKSGANYGYTF
15,.,once,TRBV9,TRBJ1-2,TGTGCCAGCAGCGTAGGGTCCTGGGCTAACTATGGCTACACCTTC,CASSVGSWANYGYTF
17,.,.,TRBV6-1,TRBJ1-2,TGTGCCAGCAGTGCGGGGGGGGCGCAGGGAAGTTTCTATGGCTACACCTTC,CASSAGGAQGSFYGYTF
18,.,.,TRBV7-3,TRBJ1-1,TGTGCCAGCAGCTTATCGCCCGGGGTTGTATTTCCCCAAACTGAAGCTTTCTTT,CASSLSPGVVFPQTEAFF
12,.,few,TRBV3-1/TRBV3-2,TRBJ1-2,TGTGCCAGCAGCCAACAAAGTGGTGGCTACACCTTC,CASSQQSGGYTF